This TCR beta chain was retrieved from a study of long-term antiretroviral therapy in people with HIV. Runs used v3.0 of the immunoSEQ assay and were done at survey level. The assay was immunoSEQ multiplex PCR, and TCRdb's table has in-frame clones only and misses some. The sample carries around 36,000 clones, 65% to 80% recorded once. Germline CDR1 reads MNHEY; CDR2 reads SMNVEV (reference sequence). V shed 4 bases, J shed 4 bases, and the junction held 1 base outside the gene matches. This CDR3 is built from 14 residues. This clone came up once. The chain combines TRBV27 with TRBJ2-5, with TRBD2 identical over 12 bases. This receptor was taken from a middle-aged man with HIV. This material consisted of unsorted PBMCs, taken 3 years after starting antiretroviral therapy. CDR3 region: CASSSGLAGETQYF. DNA of the CDR3: TGTGCCAGCAGTTCGGGACTAGCGGGAGAGACCCAGTACTTC.